These 23 T cell receptor beta chains were sequenced from one sample in a study of T-cell reconstitution after alpha-beta-depleted transplantation in children. Construction of the TCRbeta library involved unique molecular identifiers. From the PCR reads, TCRdb called clonotypes with MiXCR, one entry per CDR3 protein. The table has about 190,000 distinct CDR3 sequences, about 6.3% seen once. This sample comprised PBMCs from the stem cell graft donor, obtained from the stem cell graft. The receptors derive from a human donor who donated a stem cell graft to a child with Wiskott-Aldrich syndrome.

This clonotype has a count of ten or more. This sequence joins TRBV7-2 and TRBJ1-2; D is undetermined. CDR1 is SGHTA, CDR2 FQGNSA, per germline. Trimming stripped 3 bases from V and 2 bases from J, with 7 bases between. This CDR3 has 13 residues. This CDR3 reads CASSFEWNYGYTF. In DNA, the CDR3 is TGTGCCAGCAGCTTTGAGTGGAACTATGGCTACACCTTC.

V and J are TRBV28 and TRBJ2-3; 10 nucleotides agree with TRBD2. The CDR3 length is 17 residues. Germline lookup yields CDR1 MDHEN and CDR2 SYDVKM. Germline trimming cut 5 bases from V and 0 bases from J; bases unmatched to any gene: 8. The DNA for the CDR3 is TGTGCCAGCAGTCTACGGACTAGCGGCCTTAGCACAGATACGCAGTATTTT. Translating it yields CASSLRTSGLSTDTQYF. Based on the CDR3 plus reference TRBV28 and TRBJ2-3, the full variable domain is DVKVTQSSRYLVKRTGEKVFLECVQDMDHENMFWYRQDPGLGLRLIYFSYDVKMKEKGDIPEGYSVSREKKERFSLILESASTNQTSMYLCASSLRTSGLSTDTQYFGPGTRLTVL.

This clonotype was seen repeatedly, ten times or more. This chain uses TRBV7-2 with TRBJ2-3, with D perhaps TRBD1 (6 bases). V lost 5 bases to trimming and J lost 3 bases, with 18 bases between them. CDR1 and CDR2 (germline): SGHTA, FQGNSA. CDR3 length: 16 residues. This CDR3 is CASSPSGGGGTDTQYF. CDR3 bases: TGTGCCAGCAGCCCGAGCGGTGGGGGCGGAACAGATACGCAGTATTTT.

There are many counts of this clonotype. The chain links TRBV20-1 to TRBJ1-2; D may be TRBD1 (5 bases). V was trimmed by 2 bases and J by 3 bases, leaving 10 bases between them. CDR1 and CDR2 from the germline V gene are DFQATT and SNEGSKA (reference sequence). This CDR3 contains 13 residues. The DNA of the CDR3 is TGCAGTGCTAGACCTGACAGTGACTATGGCTACACCTTC. This codes for CSARPDSDYGYTF.

The chain carries TRBV7-9 and TRBJ1-5; a possible D gene is TRBD1 (5 bases). In germline, CDR1 is SEHNR, CDR2 FQNEAQ (reference sequence). The CDR3 contains 16 residues. V lost 4 bases and J 0 bases, leaving 13 bases between the germline ends. For the CDR3, the DNA is TGTGCCAGCAGCTCGAAGGACACAATTAGCAATCAGCCCCAGCATTTT. Encoded protein: CASSSKDTISNQPQHF.

This clonotype was recorded many times. The J gene is TRBJ2-7, the V gene TRBV12-3 or TRBV12-4; D ambiguous. V was cut by 4 bases and J by 2 bases, with 9 bases left in between. This CDR3 region has 13 residues. CDR3 region: CASSSGSPYEQYF. As DNA, the CDR3 is TGTGCCAGCAGTTCTGGCAGCCCCTACGAGCAGTACTTC.

Ten or more counts support this clonotype. This chain links TRBV20-1 with TRBJ1-1; TRBD1 might be the D (5 bases). V was pared by 6 bases and J by 3 bases, with 8 bases between. CDR3 size: 11 residues. CDR1 and CDR2 (germline): DFQATT, SNEGSKA (reference sequence). In nucleotides, the CDR3 is TGCAGTGCACCCAGGGACACTGAAGCTTTCTTT. Translated: CSAPRDTEAFF.

This clonotype was counted many times. The V call is TRBV29-1, the J call TRBJ2-5; 8 nucleotides agree with TRBD1. The CDR3 has 13 residues. Germline CDR1 SQVTM, CDR2 ANQGSEA. V was clipped by 6 bases and J by 3 bases; unmatched bases: 6. The DNA for the CDR3 is TGCAGCGTGATGGACAGGGCGAAAGAGACCCAGTACTTC. It translates to CSVMDRAKETQYF.

This clonotype was seen repeatedly, ten times or more. V and J are TRBV6-6 and TRBJ1-2; 7 nucleotides agree with TRBD1. V gave up 7 bases and J gave up 7 bases; unmatched junction bases: 6. Germline lookup yields CDR1 MNHNY and CDR2 SVGAGI (reference sequence). This CDR3 region has 12 residues. CDR3 protein: CASTNTGVGYTF. In DNA form, the CDR3 reads TGTGCCAGCACCAACACAGGGGTTGGCTACACCTTC.

This chain joins TRBV28 and TRBJ1-1; D is unclear. The CDR3 runs 14 residues. Germline CDR1 and CDR2: MDHEN and SYDVKM. Trimming cost V 5 bases and J 8 bases, with 18 bases left between them. This CDR3 is CASSLHPLTGEAFF. CDR3 sequence (DNA): TGTGCCAGCAGTCTCCACCCTCTCACCGGCGAAGCTTTCTTT. Full variable domain (rest looked up from reference TRBV28 and TRBJ1-1): DVKVTQSSRYLVKRTGEKVFLECVQDMDHENMFWYRQDPGLGLRLIYFSYDVKMKEKGDIPEGYSVSREKKERFSLILESASTNQTSMYLCASSLHPLTGEAFFGQGTRLTVV.

This clonotype was seen ten or more times. The chain links TRBV15 to TRBJ1-1; D is ambiguous. With 3 bases removed from V and 7 bases from J, the gap between germline ends came to 12 bases. This CDR3 has 13 amino acids. Germline V gene data show CDR1 as LNHNV and CDR2 as YYDKDF (reference sequence). CDR3 amino acids: CATSREAGLEAFF. In DNA, the CDR3 is TGTGCCACCAGCAGGGAGGCTGGCCTTGAAGCTTTCTTT.

V and J are TRBV7-6 and TRBJ2-1; TRBD2 matches 7 bases. Looked up from germline, CDR1 is SGHVS and CDR2 is FNYEAQ. J lost 6 bases, V lost 4 bases, and 9 bases had no gene match. The CDR3 consists of 15 residues. The DNA for the CDR3 is TGTGCCAGCAGCTCCACCGTATGGGGGGGCAATGAGCAGTTCTTC. It codes for CASSSTVWGGNEQFF. Using reference TRBV7-6 and TRBJ2-1 for the parts outside the CDR3, the full variable domain is GAGVSQSPRYKVTKRGQDVALRCDPISGHVSLYWYRQALGQGPEFLTYFNYEAQQDKSGLPNDRFSAERPEGSISTLTIQRTEQRDSAMYRCASSSTVWGGNEQFFGPGTRLTVL.

This clonotype was seen many times. This sequence joins TRBV20-1 and TRBJ2-7; 7 bases are shared with TRBD2. Germline V lookup: CDR1 DFQATT, CDR2 SNEGSKA (reference sequence). The CDR3 sequence is 22 residues long. Trimming removed 3 bases from V and 4 bases from J; junction bases left unmatched: 33. CDR3 nucleotide sequence: TGCAGTGCTAGTCTGGGCCCCTCCCCGGGAGGAGTTCCTTCTCGTTTAATTTACGAGCAGTACTTC. Its protein is CSASLGPSPGGVPSRLIYEQYF.

This clonotype came up many times. J is TRBJ2-3 and V is TRBV4-1; 13 nucleotides match TRBD2. Germline CDR1 and CDR2: MGHRA and YSYEKL. The V and J ends lost 8 bases and 4 bases, in that order; junction bases with no gene match: 3. This CDR3 is built from 14 residues. The CDR3 reads CASGTSGVADTQYF. Here the CDR3 DNA reads TGCGCCAGCGGGACTAGCGGGGTGGCAGATACGCAGTATTTT.

This clonotype was counted ten times or more. The chain combines TRBV29-1 with TRBJ2-2; no reliable D call. V shed 4 bases and J shed 4 bases, with 7 bases lying between them. The V gene's germline CDR1 is SQVTM and CDR2 ANQGSEA. The CDR3 extends over 12 amino acids. The chain's CDR3 is CSVVLSTGELFF. The CDR3 region has the DNA TGCAGCGTTGTCTTAAGCACCGGGGAGCTGTTTTTT.

This clonotype was found many times. The genes are TRBV7-2 and TRBJ2-1; D might be TRBD2 (6 bases). The germline V gene encodes CDR1 SGHTA and CDR2 FQGNSA. V lost 2 bases to trimming and J lost 13 bases, with 15 bases between them. The CDR3 consists of 13 residues. The CDR3 sequence: CASSLRVGSIQFF. The CDR3, as DNA: TGTGCCAGCAGCTTACGGGTCGGGAGTATCCAGTTCTTC. The full variable domain, rest sourced from reference TRBV7-2 and TRBJ2-1, is GAGVSQSPSNKVTEKGKDVELRCDPISGHTALYWYRQSLGQGLEFLIYFQGNSAPDKSGLPSDRFSAERTGGSVSTLTIQRTQQEDSAVYLCASSLRVGSIQFFGPGTRLTVL.

This clonotype has only a few counts. This chain links TRBV15 with TRBJ2-3; 9 bases are shared with TRBD2. This CDR3 has 18 amino acids. J was trimmed by 4 bases and V by 1 base; bases with no gene match: 12. Per the germline V gene, CDR1 is LNHNV and CDR2 is YYDKDF (reference sequence). The CDR3 nucleotides read TGTGCCACCAGCAGAGCGGCGGGAGGGCCCGGAAGTTCAGATACGCAGTATTTT. It is translated as CATSRAAGGPGSSDTQYF. Looking up the rest from reference TRBV15 and TRBJ2-3 gives the full variable domain: DAMVIQNPRYQVTQFGKPVTLSCSQTLNHNVMYWYQQKSSQAPKLLFHYYDKDFNNEADTPDNFQSRRPNTSFCFLDIRSPGLGDTAMYLCATSRAAGGPGSSDTQYFGPGTRLTVL.

The chain combines TRBV18 with TRBJ2-1; a weak D match, TRBD1 (6 bases). The CDR3 runs 15 residues. Trimming shortened V by 3 bases and J by 9 bases, and 18 bases separated the two germline ends. Germline-derived CDR1 and CDR2 are KGHSH and LQKENI. CDR3 nucleotide sequence: TGTGCCAGCTCACCCCCGGCAGGGGTTTCGAGTGAGCAGTTCTTC. Translated, it gives CASSPPAGVSSEQFF.

The gene calls are TRBV20-1 and TRBJ2-1, with D possibly called TRBD1 or TRBD2 (6 bases each). V was shortened by 3 bases and J by 5 bases, with 14 bases between the two germline ends. Germline CDR1 is DFQATT and CDR2 is SNEGSKA (reference sequence). The CDR3 runs 14 residues. DNA of the CDR3: TGCAGTGCTAGCGCGGAGGGGGAACACAATGAGCAGTTCTTC. Encoded protein: CSASAEGEHNEQFF.

This clonotype has at least ten counts. The chain recombines TRBV12-3 or TRBV12-4 with TRBJ2-7, with D tentatively TRBD1 or TRBD2 (5 bases each). The CDR3 length is 14 residues. Trimming pared 4 bases from V and 7 bases from J, leaving 17 bases between. CDR3 DNA sequence: TGTGCCAGCAGTTCCCCTGGGACCGTTGATGAGCAGTACTTC. This gives the protein CASSSPGTVDEQYF.

This clonotype was seen ten or more times. This chain connects TRBV10-3 to TRBJ2-1; 9 bases map to TRBD2. The germline V gene encodes CDR1 ENHRY and CDR2 SYGVKD. CDR3 length equals 20 residues. Unmatched junction bases numbered 20, after V lost 0 bases and J lost 8 bases. CDR3 nucleotide sequence: TGTGCCATCAGTGAGTCTTGGGTCCAGGGCCTGGCTAGCGGGAACGATGAGCAGTTCTTC. It codes for CAISESWVQGLASGNDEQFF.

This clonotype has ten or more counts. The chain carries TRBV27 and TRBJ2-3; TRBD2 matches 10 bases. The CDR3 extends over 16 amino acids. V shed 0 bases and J 5 bases; nucleotides not matched to a gene: 5. Germline assignment: CDR1 MNHEY and CDR2 SMNVEV (reference sequence). The CDR3 nucleotides are TGTGCCAGCAGTTTATCCAGCGGGAGGGCGAGAGATACGCAGTATTTT. Amino acid sequence: CASSLSSGRARDTQYF.

This clonotype has at least ten counts. The V call is TRBV5-1, the J call TRBJ2-4, with unresolved D. Trimming removed 4 bases from V and 3 bases from J, with 11 bases in between. This CDR3 contains 14 residues. Germline lookup yields CDR1 SGHRS and CDR2 YFSETQ. The CDR3 DNA sequence: TGCGCCAGCAGCATAGGGTTAGGCAAAAACATTCAGTACTTC. Its protein is CASSIGLGKNIQYF.